The rows below give T cell receptor beta chains drawn from one sample of a study of T cell repertoires in cytomegalovirus infection. The antigens these receptors bind are not known. Via MiXCR, TCRdb re-called the reads, giving one row per CDR3 protein. The repertoire has about 770,000 distinct CDR3 sequences, around 29% of them found once; the top ten carry around 13%. Source: cultured CD8+ T cells from PBMCs, taken from culture after CMV antigen stimulation. The origin of the receptors is a human donor in good health (CMV status not recorded). Some clones in this sample may be carry-over from other donors' samples. Both conserved end residues are part of each CDR3.

>TRBV28
CASSYPGAGGAYNEQFF
>TRBV15
CATSRDHRANQPQHF
>TRBV4-1
CASSLFRRGGTEAFF
>TRBV7-2
CASSAPGFASTDTQYF
>TRBV7-9
CASSPWTGGQGQPRHF
>TRBV12-3/TRBV12-4
CASSFTVTYGYTF
>TRBV7-9
CASSQGHPYGYTF
>TRBV29-1
CSVAPSSYNEQFF
>TRBV27
CASSRLSGVWDTQYF
>TRBV7-2
CASRGSRTGATGNYGYTF
>TRBV19
CASSMNRGEYGYTF
>TRBV4-1
CASSQDIPAEPQHF
>TRBV7-2
CASSLSKRDGYSNQPQHF
>TRBV3-1
CASSQGSYQETQYF
>TRBV6-2/TRBV6-3
CATASALDEKLFF